This record concerns one TCR beta chain sequence. The V gene's germline CDR1 is MNHEY and CDR2 SMNVEV (reference sequence). The CDR3 has 17 residues. Trimming removed 2 bases at V and 3 bases at J, with 19 bases between. In the original analysis: Reference gene primer amplification gave estimated nucleated cell counts. TCRdb keeps only in-frame clones here, not all; method: immunoSEQ multiplex PCR. V, J and clone size are those of that table, while D and trimming were read from the DNA. Counted here are fewer than 200,000 clones, about 80% occurring once; the ten biggest clones make up approximately 7.1%. The entry originates in a study of blood T cell repertoires in COVID-19. About the research overall: From the United States, Italy and Spain came samples of acute and convalescent COVID-19. PBMCs, B-cell-depleted T cells, or T cells provided the cDNA or gDNA that made up the material.

The V gene is TRBV27, the J gene TRBJ1-1, with D perhaps TRBD1 (6 bases). The sequenced sample was peripheral blood. This TCR came from a human donor in a cohort sampled during active COVID-19. Here the CDR3 reads CASSLGLLGGSYTEAFF. The DNA for the CDR3 is TGTGCCAGCAGTTTAGGGCTCTTAGGGGGTTCTTACACTGAAGCTTTCTTT.